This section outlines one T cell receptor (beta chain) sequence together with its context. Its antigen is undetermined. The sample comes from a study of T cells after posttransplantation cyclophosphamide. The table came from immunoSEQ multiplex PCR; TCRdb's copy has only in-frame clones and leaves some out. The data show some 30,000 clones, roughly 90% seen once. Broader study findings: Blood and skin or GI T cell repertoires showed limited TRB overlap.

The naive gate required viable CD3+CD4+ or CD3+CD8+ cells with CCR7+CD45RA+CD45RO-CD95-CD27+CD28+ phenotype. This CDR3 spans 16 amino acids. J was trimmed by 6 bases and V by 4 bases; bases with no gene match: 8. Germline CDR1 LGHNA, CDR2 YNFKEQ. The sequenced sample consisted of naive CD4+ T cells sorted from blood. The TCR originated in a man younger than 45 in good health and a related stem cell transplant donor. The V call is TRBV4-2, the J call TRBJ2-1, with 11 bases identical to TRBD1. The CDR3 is CASSPGTGGISNEQFF. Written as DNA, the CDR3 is TGTGCCAGCAGCCCTGGGACAGGGGGAATTAGCAATGAGCAGTTCTTC.